This T cell receptor beta chain was documented in a study of vaccination and CD4 T cells after COVID-19. Overall study findings and caveats: Of the reactive clones in convalescent patients, a median approximately 89% showed up only post-vaccination. The great majority, 304 of 307 vaccine-specific clones, proved spike mono-reactive in convalescent patients.

Points on this clonotype: Its antigen is not identified.

TCRdb reprocessed the PCR reads with MiXCR, giving one entry per CDR3 protein. Of approximately 29,000 distinct CDR3 sequences in the sample, approximately 49% are singletons; the top ten hold under 6.5%. Trimming removed 3 bases from V and 4 bases from J, with 18 bases in between. CDR3 size: 16 residues. CDR1 is ENHRY, CDR2 SYGVKD, per germline. Time point of the sample: late sampling 161 to 241 days after vaccination in a few convalescent patients. The genes are TRBV10-3 and TRBJ1-1, with a possible D match to TRBD1 (5 bases). The sequencing used CD4+ T cells from blood, collected about 7 months after SARS-CoV-2 vaccination. This TCR was recovered from a human donor who had recovered from COVID-19. CDR3 coding DNA: TGTGCCATCAGTGACCCGGGCTTGGGGCCGGGCACTGAAGCTTTCTTT. Its translation: CAISDPGLGPGTEAFF.